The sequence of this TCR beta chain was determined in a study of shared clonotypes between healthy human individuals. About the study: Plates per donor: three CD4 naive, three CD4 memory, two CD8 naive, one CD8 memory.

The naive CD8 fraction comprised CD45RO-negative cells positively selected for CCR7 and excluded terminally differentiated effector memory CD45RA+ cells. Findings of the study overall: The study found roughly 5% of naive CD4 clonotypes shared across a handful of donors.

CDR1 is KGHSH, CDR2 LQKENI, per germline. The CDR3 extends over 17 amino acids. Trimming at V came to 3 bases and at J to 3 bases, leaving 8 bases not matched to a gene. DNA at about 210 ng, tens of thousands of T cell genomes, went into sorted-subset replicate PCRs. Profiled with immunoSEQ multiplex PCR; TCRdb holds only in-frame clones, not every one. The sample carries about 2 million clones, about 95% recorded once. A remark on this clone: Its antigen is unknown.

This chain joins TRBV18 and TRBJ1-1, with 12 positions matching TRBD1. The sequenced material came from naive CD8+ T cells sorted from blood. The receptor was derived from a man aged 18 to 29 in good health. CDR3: CASSPEGQGAGDTEAFF. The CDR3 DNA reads TGTGCCAGCTCACCGGAGGGACAGGGGGCAGGGGACACTGAAGCTTTCTTT.